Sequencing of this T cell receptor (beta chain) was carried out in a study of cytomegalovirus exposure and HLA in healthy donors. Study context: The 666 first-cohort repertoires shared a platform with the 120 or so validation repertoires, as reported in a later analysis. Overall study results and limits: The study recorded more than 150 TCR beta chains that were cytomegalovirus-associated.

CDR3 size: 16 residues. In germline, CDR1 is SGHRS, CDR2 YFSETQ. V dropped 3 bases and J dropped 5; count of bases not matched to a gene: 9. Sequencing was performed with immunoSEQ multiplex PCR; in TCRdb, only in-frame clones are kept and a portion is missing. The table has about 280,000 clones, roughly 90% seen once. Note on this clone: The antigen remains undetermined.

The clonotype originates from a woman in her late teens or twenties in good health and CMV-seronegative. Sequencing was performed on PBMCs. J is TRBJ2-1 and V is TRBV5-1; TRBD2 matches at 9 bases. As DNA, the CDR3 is TGCGCCAGCAGCTACTTAAGACTAGCGGCACACAATGAGCAGTTCTTC. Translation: CASSYLRLAAHNEQFF.